The clone carrying this TCR beta chain turned up a few times. Its specificity is not known. V was clipped by 1 base and J by 4 bases, with 8 bases between them. From germline, CDR1 is LGHNA and CDR2 YNFKEQ. The CDR3 has 13 amino acids. The data are from a study of cytotoxic CD8 clonotypes in ibrutinib-treated CLL. Overall study context: For this cohort, patients were roughly 10 relapsed/refractory and some 15 treatment-naive, while 17 to 18 were IGHV unmutated.

Deep sequencing aimed at 1 in 200,000 to 1 in 1 million T cells' resolution. TCRdb keeps only in-frame clones here, not all; method: immunoSEQ multiplex PCR. This table has approximately 350,000 clones, roughly 67% appearing once. General study points: While tracking circulating CD8+ T-cell counts, baseline clonality exceeded that of age-matched healthy donors.

This sequence was found in a human donor with chronic lymphocytic leukemia. The chain links TRBV4-2 to TRBJ2-7; TRBD2 is a possible D gene (5 bases). Sequencing used PBMCs, obtained after 36 months of ibrutinib treatment. CDR3 in amino acids: CASSQVGEYEQYF. CDR3 bases: TGTGCCAGCAGCCAAGTCGGGGAATACGAGCAGTACTTC.